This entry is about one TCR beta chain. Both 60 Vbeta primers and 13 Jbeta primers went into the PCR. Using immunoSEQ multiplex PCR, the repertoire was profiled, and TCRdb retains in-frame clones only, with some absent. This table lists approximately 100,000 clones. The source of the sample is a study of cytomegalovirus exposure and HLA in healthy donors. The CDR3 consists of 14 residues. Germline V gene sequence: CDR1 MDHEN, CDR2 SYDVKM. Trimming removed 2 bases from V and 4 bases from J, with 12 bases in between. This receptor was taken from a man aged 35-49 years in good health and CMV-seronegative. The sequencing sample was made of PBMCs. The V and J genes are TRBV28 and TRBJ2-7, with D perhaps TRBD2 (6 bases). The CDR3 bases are TGTGCCAGCAGTTTACCGGGACTGTGGTACGAGCAGTACTTC. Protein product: CASSLPGLWYEQYF.